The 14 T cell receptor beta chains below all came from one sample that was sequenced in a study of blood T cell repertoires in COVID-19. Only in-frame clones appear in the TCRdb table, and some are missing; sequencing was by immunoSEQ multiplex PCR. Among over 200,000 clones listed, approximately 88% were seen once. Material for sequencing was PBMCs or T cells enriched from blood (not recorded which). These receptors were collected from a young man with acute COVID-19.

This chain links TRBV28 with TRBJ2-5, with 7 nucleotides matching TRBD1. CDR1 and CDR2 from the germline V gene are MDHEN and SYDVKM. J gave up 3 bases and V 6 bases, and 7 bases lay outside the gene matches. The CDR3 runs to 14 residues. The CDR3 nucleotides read TGTGCCAGCAGGACCGCCGGGACAGAAGAGACCCAGTACTTC. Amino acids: CASRTAGTEETQYF.

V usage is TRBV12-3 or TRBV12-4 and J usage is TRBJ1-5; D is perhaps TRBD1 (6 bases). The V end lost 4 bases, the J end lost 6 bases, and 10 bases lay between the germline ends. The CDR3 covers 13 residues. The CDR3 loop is CASSSWGLQPQHF. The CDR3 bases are TGTGCCAGCAGTTCATGGGGGCTTCAGCCCCAGCATTTT.

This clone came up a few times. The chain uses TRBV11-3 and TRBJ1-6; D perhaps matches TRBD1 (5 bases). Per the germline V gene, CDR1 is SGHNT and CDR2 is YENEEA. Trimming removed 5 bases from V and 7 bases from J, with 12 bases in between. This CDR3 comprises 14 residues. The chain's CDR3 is CASSRTPGNSPLHF. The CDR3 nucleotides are TGTGCCAGCAGCCGGACACCAGGGAATTCACCCCTCCACTTT. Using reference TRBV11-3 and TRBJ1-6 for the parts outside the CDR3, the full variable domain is EAGVVQSPRYKIIEKKQPVAFWCNPISGHNTLYWYLQNLGQGPELLIRYENEEAVDDSQLPKDRFSAERLKGVDSTLKIQPAELGDSAVYLCASSRTPGNSPLHFGNGTRLTVT.

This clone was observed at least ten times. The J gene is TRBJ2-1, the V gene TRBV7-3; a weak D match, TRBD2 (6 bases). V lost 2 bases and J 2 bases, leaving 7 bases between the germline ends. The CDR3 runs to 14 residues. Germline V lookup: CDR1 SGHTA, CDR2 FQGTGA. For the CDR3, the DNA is TGTGCCAGCAGCTTACCGGGAGCCTACAATGAGCAGTTCTTC. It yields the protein CASSLPGAYNEQFF.

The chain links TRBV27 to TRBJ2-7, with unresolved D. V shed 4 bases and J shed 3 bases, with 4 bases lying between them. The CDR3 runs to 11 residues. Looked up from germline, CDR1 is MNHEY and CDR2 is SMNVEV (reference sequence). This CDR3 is CASSSGYEQYF. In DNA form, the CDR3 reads TGTGCCAGCAGTTCCGGCTACGAGCAGTACTTC.

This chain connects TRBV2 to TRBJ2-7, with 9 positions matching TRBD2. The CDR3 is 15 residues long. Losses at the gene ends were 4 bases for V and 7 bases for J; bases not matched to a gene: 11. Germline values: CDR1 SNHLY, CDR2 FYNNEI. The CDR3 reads CASSVLSGRKGEQYF. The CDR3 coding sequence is TGTGCCAGCAGTGTTCTTAGCGGGAGAAAGGGGGAGCAGTACTTC.

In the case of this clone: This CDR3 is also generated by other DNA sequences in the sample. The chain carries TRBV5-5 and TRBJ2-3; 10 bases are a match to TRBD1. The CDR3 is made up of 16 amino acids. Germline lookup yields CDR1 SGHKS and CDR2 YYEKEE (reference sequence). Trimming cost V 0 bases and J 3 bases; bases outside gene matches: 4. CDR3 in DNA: TGTGCCAGCAGCTTGGAGGGACAGGGGCCAACAGATACGCAGTATTTT. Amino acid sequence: CASSLEGQGPTDTQYF.

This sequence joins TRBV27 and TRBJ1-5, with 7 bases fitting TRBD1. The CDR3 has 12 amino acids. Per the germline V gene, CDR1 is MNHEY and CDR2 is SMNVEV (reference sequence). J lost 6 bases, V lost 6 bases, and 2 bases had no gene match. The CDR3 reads CASRQGSQPQHF. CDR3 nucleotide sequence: TGTGCCAGCAGACAGGGGAGTCAGCCCCAGCATTTT.

In nucleotides, the CDR3 is TGTGCCAGCAGCTTGTCAGGGGTCCCCTCTGGGGCCAACGTCCTGACTTTC. Amino acids: CASSLSGVPSGANVLTF. The rearrangement uses TRBV7-8 and TRBJ2-6, with D perhaps matching TRBD1 (6 bases). The germline V and J ends were trimmed by 3 bases and 0 bases, with 12 bases remaining between them. The CDR3 consists of 17 residues. Germline CDR1 reads SGHVS; CDR2 reads FQNEAQ.

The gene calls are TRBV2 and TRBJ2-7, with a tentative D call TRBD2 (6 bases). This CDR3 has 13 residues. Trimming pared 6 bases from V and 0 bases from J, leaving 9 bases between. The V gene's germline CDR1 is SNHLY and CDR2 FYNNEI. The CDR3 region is CASREGSSYEQYF. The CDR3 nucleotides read TGTGCCAGCAGGGAGGGTAGCTCCTACGAGCAGTACTTC.

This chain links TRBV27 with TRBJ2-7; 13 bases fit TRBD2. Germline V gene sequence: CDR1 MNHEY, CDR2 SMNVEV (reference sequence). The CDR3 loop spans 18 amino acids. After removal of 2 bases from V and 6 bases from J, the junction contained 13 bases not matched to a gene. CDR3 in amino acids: CASSLTGLAGLFLGEQYF. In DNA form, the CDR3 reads TGTGCCAGCAGTTTAACGGGACTAGCGGGGTTATTCCTGGGCGAGCAGTACTTC.

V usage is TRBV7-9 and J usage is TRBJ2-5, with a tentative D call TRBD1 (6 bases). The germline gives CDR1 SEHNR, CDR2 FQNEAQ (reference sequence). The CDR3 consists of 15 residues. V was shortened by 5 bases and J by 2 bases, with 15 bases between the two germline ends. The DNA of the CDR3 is TGTGCCAGCAGCCCGGACAGCAGACGACAAGAGACCCAGTACTTC. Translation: CASSPDSRRQETQYF.

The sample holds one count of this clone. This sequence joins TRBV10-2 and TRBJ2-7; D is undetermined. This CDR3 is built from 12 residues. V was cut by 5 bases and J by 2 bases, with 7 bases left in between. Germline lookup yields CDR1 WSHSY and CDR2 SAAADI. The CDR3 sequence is CASSPVPYEQYF. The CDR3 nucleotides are TGCGCCAGCAGTCCGGTTCCCTACGAGCAGTACTTC.

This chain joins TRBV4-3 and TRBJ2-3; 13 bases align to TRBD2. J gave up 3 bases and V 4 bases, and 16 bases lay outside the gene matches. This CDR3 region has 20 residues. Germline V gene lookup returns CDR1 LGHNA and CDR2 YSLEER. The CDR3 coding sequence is TGCGCCAGCAGCCGCCTAAGGACTAGCGGGAGCTCTCCCGTGACAGATACGCAGTATTTT. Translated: CASSRLRTSGSSPVTDTQYF.